This TCR beta chain came from a study of blood T cell repertoires in COVID-19. Clones were read by immunoSEQ multiplex PCR, and TCRdb kept only the in-frame ones, dropping some. The repertoire holds roughly 400,000 clones, with 87% as singletons. The TCR was taken from a woman aged 55-69 years with COVID-19, enrolled during active disease. The source material was peripheral blood.

The CDR3 sequence: CASSLLQGAAQYF. CDR3 nucleotides: TGTGCCAGCAGTTTATTACAGGGCGCCGCGCAGTACTTC. The rearrangement links TRBV28 to TRBJ2-7; TRBD1 might be the D (6 bases). Per the germline V gene, CDR1 is MDHEN and CDR2 is SYDVKM. CDR3 length: 13 amino acids. Deletions cut 1 base from V and 9 bases from J, with 13 bases between.